The 6 T cell receptor beta chains below come from one sample, sequenced in a study of blood T cells in healthy people across ages. Next came a second PCR, run for about 6 to 12 cycles, which used a sample-barcoded 5' primer along with a J-beta primer mix. TCRdb re-called the 5' RACE reads through MiXCR, storing one row per CDR3 protein. The table records about 1.1 million distinct CDR3 sequences, less than 45% of them present only once. What was sequenced was blood. The receptors here all came from a man aged 18 to 29 in good health.

To note about this clonotype: A read error may be the cause here, since a much bigger clone is one base away. The chain has TRBV27 and TRBJ2-1; D is perhaps TRBD2 (6 bases). Looked up from germline, CDR1 is MNHEY and CDR2 is SMNVEV (reference sequence). The CDR3 has 16 amino acids. Here the CDR3 DNA reads TGTCCCAGCAGTTGGTCAGACGGGGAGGCTAACAATGAGCAGTTCTTC. It encodes CPSSWSDGEANNEQFF.

The rearrangement links TRBV11-3 to TRBJ2-3, with D perhaps TRBD2 (6 bases). Between the trimmed V and J ends, which lost 4 bases and 5 bases, there was a span of 13 bases. This CDR3 is 14 amino acids long. Germline V gene data show CDR1 as SGHNT and CDR2 as YENEEA. The CDR3 DNA is TGTGCCAGCAGCTCGAGCGGGTACGGAGATACGCAGTATTTT. This sequence encodes CASSSSGYGDTQYF.

In its sample, this clonotype was seen a few times. V usage is TRBV5-1 and J usage is TRBJ2-7; TRBD2 matches at 8 bases. There are 16 residues in the CDR3. V was pared by 0 bases and J by 3 bases, with 8 bases of the junction left unmatched. Germline lookup yields CDR1 SGHRS and CDR2 YFSETQ. The CDR3 bases are TGCGCCAGCAGCTTGGGAAGCGGGGGTCCAATCTACGAGCAGTACTTC. Translating it yields CASSLGSGGPIYEQYF.

The V call is TRBV20-1, the J call TRBJ1-2, with 7 bases lining up with TRBD1. Losses at the gene ends were 0 bases for V and 6 bases for J; bases not matched to a gene: 7. The length of the CDR3 is 14 residues. CDR1 and CDR2 (germline): DFQATT, SNEGSKA (reference sequence). Written as DNA, the CDR3 is TGCAGTGCTAGAGACCGACAGGGTGGAGATGGCTACACCTTC. Translation gives CSARDRQGGDGYTF.

The chain recombines TRBV4-3 with TRBJ2-6, with D perhaps TRBD2 (6 bases). The CDR3 has 17 residues. V lost 3 bases, J lost 4 bases, and 16 bases lay in between. Germline CDR1 is LGHNA and CDR2 is YSLEER. The CDR3 nucleotides are TGCGCCAGCAGCCAGATAGCGGTTCCTCCGGGGGCCAACGTCCTGACTTTC. Protein product: CASSQIAVPPGANVLTF.

This chain uses TRBV29-1 with TRBJ1-1; no clear D gene. Trimming cost V 5 bases and J 0 bases, with 16 bases left between them. The CDR3 runs to 15 residues. CDR1 and CDR2 from the germline V gene are SQVTM and ANQGSEA. The DNA of the CDR3 is TGCAGCGTTCAATCGTTAGTAACTGTGAACACTGAAGCTTTCTTT. Its protein is CSVQSLVTVNTEAFF.